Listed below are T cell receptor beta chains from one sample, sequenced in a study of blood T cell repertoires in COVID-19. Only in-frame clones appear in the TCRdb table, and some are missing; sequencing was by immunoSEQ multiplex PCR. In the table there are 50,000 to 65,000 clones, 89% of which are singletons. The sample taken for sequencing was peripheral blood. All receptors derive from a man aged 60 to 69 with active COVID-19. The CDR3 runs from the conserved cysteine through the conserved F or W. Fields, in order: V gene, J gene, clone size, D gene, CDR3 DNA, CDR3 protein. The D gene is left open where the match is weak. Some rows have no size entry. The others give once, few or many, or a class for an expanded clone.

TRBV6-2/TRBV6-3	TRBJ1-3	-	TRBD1	TGTGCCAGCAGTTACCCACCCCGGACAGGCCCTTTCTCTGGAAACACCATATATTTT	CASSYPPRTGPFSGNTIYF
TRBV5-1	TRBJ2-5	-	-	TGCGCCAGCAGTCAAACAGTTGAAGAGACCCAGTACTTC	CASSQTVEETQYF
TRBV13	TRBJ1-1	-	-	TGTGCCAGCAGCGGCCGACAGCTTGAAGCTTTCTTT	CASSGRQLEAFF
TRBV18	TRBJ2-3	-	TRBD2	TGTGCCAGCTCACCAACTAGCGGGTTCATCGGGGATACGCAGTATTTT	CASSPTSGFIGDTQYF
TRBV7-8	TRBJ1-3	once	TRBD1	TGTGCCAGCAGTTCGACAGGGGTTCGTGGAAACACCATATATTTT	CASSSTGVRGNTIYF
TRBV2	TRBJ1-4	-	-	TGTGCCAGCAGTGAAGAGGCAGGGTATGAAAAACTGTTTTTT	CASSEEAGYEKLFF
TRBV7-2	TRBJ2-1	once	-	TGTGCCAGCAGCTCCGGACTACCTAACAATGAGCAGTTCTTC	CASSSGLPNNEQFF
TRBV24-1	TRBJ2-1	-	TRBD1	TGTGCCATTCGGACAGGGGACAATGAGCAGTTCTTC	CAIRTGDNEQFF
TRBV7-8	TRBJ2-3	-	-	TGTGCCAGCAGCGGCAGGTGGTTCACAGATACGCAGTATTTT	CASSGRWFTDTQYF
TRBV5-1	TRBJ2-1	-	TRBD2	TGCGCCAGCAGCTTGTTGGGGATGACTAGCGGGAGCCACAATGAGCAGTTCTTC	CASSLLGMTSGSHNEQFF
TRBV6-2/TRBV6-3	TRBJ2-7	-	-	TGTGCCAGCAGTTCATTCGACATCTACGAGCAGTACTTC	CASSSFDIYEQYF
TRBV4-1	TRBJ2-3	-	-	TGCGCCAGCAGCCAACAGACTTCCAAGAGCACTAGCACAGATACGCAGTATTTT	CASSQQTSKSTSTDTQYF
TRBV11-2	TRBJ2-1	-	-	TGTGCCAGCAGCTTAGATTCGGTATACTCCTACAATGAGCAGTTCTTC	CASSLDSVYSYNEQFF
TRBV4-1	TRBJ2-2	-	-	TGCGCCAGCAGCCAAGATCCGGGGTTGGCCGGGGAGCTGTTTTTT	CASSQDPGLAGELFF
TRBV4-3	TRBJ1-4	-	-	TGCGCCAGCAGCCAAAACAGTAATGAAAAACTGTTTTTT	CASSQNSNEKLFF
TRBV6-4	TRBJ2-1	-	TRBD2	TGTGCCAGCAGTGCCAGCGGGAGGGTTGGTGAGCAGTTCTTC	CASSASGRVGEQFF
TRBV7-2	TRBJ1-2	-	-	TGTGCCAGCAGCTCCCCAATCAGGGGCTATGGCTACACCTTC	CASSSPIRGYGYTF
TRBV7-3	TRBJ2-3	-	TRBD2	TGTGCCAGCAGCTTTGGGCATACAGGGACTAGCGGGAGGGCCTCAGATACGCAGTATTTT	CASSFGHTGTSGRASDTQYF
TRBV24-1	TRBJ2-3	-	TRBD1	TGTGCCACCAGTGATTGGACAGGGTCTAGCACAGATACGCAGTATTTT	CATSDWTGSSTDTQYF
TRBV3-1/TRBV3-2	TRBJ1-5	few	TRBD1	TGTGCCAGCAGCCAAGACTCGTGGACAGGGAACAATCAGCCCCAGCATTTT	CASSQDSWTGNNQPQHF
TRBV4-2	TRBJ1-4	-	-	TGTGCCAGCAGCGCGGGGAGGGCAACTAATGAAAAACTGTTTTTT	CASSAGRATNEKLFF
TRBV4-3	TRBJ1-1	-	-	TGCGCCAGCAGCCAAGATTTTCATCGGCCAGGCTTCGGGAACACTGAAGCTTTCTTT	CASSQDFHRPGFGNTEAFF